Sequencing of this T cell receptor (beta chain) was carried out in a study of control samples from healthy donors and cancer patients. Using immunoSEQ multiplex PCR, the repertoire was profiled, and TCRdb retains in-frame clones only, with some absent. The data show 60,000 to 70,000 clones, with around 85% seen just once and roughly 5.5% held by the top ten. The germline CDR1 and CDR2 sequences are SEHNR and FQNEAQ (reference sequence). This CDR3 is built from 14 residues. J was trimmed by 1 base and V by 10 bases; bases with no gene match: 6. The TCR originated in a man in his forties or fifties in good health. The sequenced sample consisted of blood. The chain has TRBV7-9 and TRBJ2-2; 7 bases align to TRBD1. The CDR3 loop is CANEGQMNTGELFF. The CDR3 nucleotides read TGTGCCAACGAGGGACAGATGAACACCGGGGAGCTGTTTTTT.